The TCR beta chain described here comes from a study of T cell repertoires in cytomegalovirus infection. Study-wide points: Based on cumulative public TCR beta family frequency, carriers of CMV plus the relevant HLA were identified.

As for this clonotype: The target antigen is unknown.

Each CDR3 protein is one row after TCRdb ran MiXCR on the reads. The sample lists a few hundred thousand distinct CDR3 sequences, roughly 29% occurring once. The sample comprised PBMCs. The receptor was isolated from a human donor in good health (CMV status not recorded). Some clones in this sample may be carry-over from other donors' samples.

This CDR3 reads CASSFRLAYTDTQYF. In nucleotides, the CDR3 is TGCGCCAGCAGCTTTAGACTAGCGTACACAGATACGCAGTATTTT. The J gene is TRBJ2-3, the V gene TRBV5-1; 8 bases are shared with TRBD2. The CDR3 sequence is 15 residues long. Germline V gene data show CDR1 as SGHRS and CDR2 as YFSETQ. The V segment lost 2 bases and the J segment 2 bases; nucleotides outside the gene matches: 4.